These T cell receptor beta chains were read from a single sample in a study of blood T cells in healthy people across ages. TCRdb ran MiXCR on the 5' RACE reads and lists one entry per CDR3 protein. Of about 930,000 distinct CDR3 sequences listed, 25% to 35% are singletons. In addition, the sample was reused for a study of T cells of mothers and their children.

Sequenced sample: blood. These receptors were taken from a woman in her 40s in good health. The CDR3 runs from the conserved cysteine through the conserved F or W. The D gene is left open where the match is weak. The size of a clone is reported for some rows only, either as once, few or many, or as a class for expanded clones.

D gene	J gene	V gene	clone size	CDR3 DNA	CDR3 protein
TRBD1	TRBJ2-7	TRBV7-9	few	TGTGCCAGCAGCTCGGGACAGGGGGGCTTCTACGAGCAGTACTTC	CASSSGQGGFYEQYF
TRBD1	TRBJ1-6	TRBV20-1	many	TGCAGTGCTAGAGAGGGGACAGTTTCCGTAGATTCACCCCTCCACTTT	CSAREGTVSVDSPLHF
NA	TRBJ1-6	TRBV6-6	few	TGTGCCAGCAGTTACGGGGAGAGTAATTCACCCCTCCACTTT	CASSYGESNSPLHF
NA	TRBJ1-6	TRBV7-2	NA	TGTGCCAGCAGCTTAGAGGGGGGTTGGGATTCACCCCCCCACTTT	CASSLEGGWDSPPHF
NA	TRBJ1-4	TRBV20-1	many	TGCAGTGCTAGAGCGGTGGGGATTGACGAAAAACTGTTTTTT	CSARAVGIDEKLFF
NA	TRBJ1-2	TRBV28	NA	TGTGCCAGCAGATCATCAGGGCGCGGCTACACCTTC	CASRSSGRGYTF
TRBD1	TRBJ2-1	TRBV29-1	many	TGCAGCGCCGGACAGGGGGAAGGTAATGAGCAGTTCTTC	CSAGQGEGNEQFF
NA	TRBJ2-7	TRBV6-5	many	TGTGCCAGCAGTTTGGCCAGGGCTTGGGACGAGCAGTACTTC	CASSLARAWDEQYF
NA	TRBJ1-1	TRBV5-1	many	TGCGCCAGCAGCTGGGACTCGGTCACTGAAGCTTTCTTT	CASSWDSVTEAFF
TRBD2	TRBJ2-3	TRBV5-1	once	TGCGCCAGCAGTGGAGCGGGGCTCACAGATACGCAGTATTTT	CASSGAGLTDTQYF